This T cell receptor (beta chain) came from a study of blood T cell repertoires in COVID-19 (dated by TCRdb to about 2020). Background for the entire study: Collaborator samples came from the United States, Italy and Spain and covered acute and convalescent phases of COVID-19. Where available, HLA class I and class II types were obtained from metadata supplied by the sample provider rather than from assay-based typing. The dataset comprised deeply sampled blood TCRbeta repertoires from subjects exposed to, actively infected with, or recovered from COVID-19. The material from the prospective study consisted of cDNA or gDNA derived from T cells, B-cell-depleted T cells, or PBMCs. The sample metadata nearly always contained a de-identified subject ID, COVID-19 status, age in years and sex. Samples were obtained from the ongoing ImmuneRACE study (first 160 participants) and from 1,254 subjects provided by 6 global collaborators. The repertoires were released in a freely available public database meant as a resource for research on the immune response to SARS-CoV-2. General study outcomes and caveats: Clinical and demographic metadata were provided uncurated, with the amount varying by source and participant.

About this clone itself: Its cognate antigen has yet to be identified. Nothing much larger sits one base from this clone, and base qualities are not available.

TCRbeta CDR3 regions were amplified from genomic DNA by means of the immunoSEQ Assay, a bias-controlled multiplex PCR. The paper's data handling went like this. The number of nucleated cells in each sample was estimated by amplification of reference gene primers within the assay. To quantify the absolute abundance of each unique TCRbeta CDR3 rearrangement, sequence reads were collapsed and filtered. Productive Simpson clonality was computed per sample as the square root of Simpson's diversity index over productive rearrangements. TCRdb provides this immuneACCESS table in a form limited to in-frame rearrangements. Some clones are lacking; in checked studies, under half of them reflect an unresolved V gene, and why the rest are absent is not known. V and J calls and clone size are those listed in that table; D and trimming were worked out from the DNA. Present in this sample are under 400,000 clones, around 90% of which were seen just once. The biggest ten clones account for 6.5% of the sample.

Each collaborating institution followed its own protocols to collect whole blood in K2EDTA tubes. For TCRbeta analysis, collaborator samples were shipped as frozen whole blood, as isolated PBMCs, or as DNA extracted from either sample type. The TCR comes from a man between 18 and 35 years old with active or convalescent COVID-19. The sequenced material came from peripheral blood.

The CDR3 region reads CASSQGRGNEQFF. In nucleotide form, the sequence is TGTGCCAGCAGCCAAGGACGGGGCAATGAGCAGTTCTTC. The chain is made from TRBV3-1 (or the pseudogene TRBV3-2) and TRBJ2-1; TRBD2 is possibly the D segment (5 matching bases). V loses 1 base of germline sequence and J loses 6 bases, and the interval between the two ends is 7 bases. The CDR3 has 13 amino acids, counting the end cysteine and phenylalanine. Just the 39-base CDR3 DNA is kept, in frame starting at base 1. For CDR1 and CDR2, the germline V gene (reference sequence) lists LGHDT and YNNKEL.